These 14 T cell receptor beta chains were sequenced from one sample in a study of cytomegalovirus exposure and HLA in healthy donors. 13 Jbeta primers and 60 Vbeta primers were used for the PCR. Sequenced by immunoSEQ multiplex PCR; TCRdb stores in-frame clones only, minus some. The sample has about 70,000 clones, around 86% seen once; the top ten hold roughly 2%. The specimen sequenced was PBMCs. The receptors originated from a woman aged 25 to 39 in good health and CMV-seronegative.

This chain connects TRBV5-6 to TRBJ2-7, with 13 bases fitting TRBD2. Germline V CDR1 and CDR2: SGHDT, YYEEEE. The CDR3 contains 15 residues. J was trimmed by 3 bases and V by 2 bases; bases with no gene match: 2. The CDR3 loop is CASSFWTSGSYEQYF. CDR3 in DNA: TGTGCCAGCAGCTTCTGGACTAGCGGGAGCTACGAGCAGTACTTC.

The chain employs TRBV19 and TRBJ2-7; D might be TRBD2 (5 bases). Per the germline V gene, CDR1 is LNHDA and CDR2 is SQIVND (reference sequence). Trimming took off 1 base at V and 7 bases at J, with 11 bases between the two ends. The CDR3 loop spans 13 amino acids. This CDR3 reads CASSIGPSGEQYF. The CDR3 DNA reads as TGTGCCAGTAGTATAGGGCCGTCGGGGGAGCAGTACTTC.

V is TRBV6-6 and J is TRBJ1-6, with a weak D call TRBD1 (5 bases). The CDR3 runs to 15 residues. The ends were cut back, 6 bases at V and 5 bases at J, with 14 bases in the middle. In germline, CDR1 is MNHNY, CDR2 SVGAGI (reference sequence). CDR3: CASRRQWDDNSPLHF. CDR3 in DNA: TGTGCCAGCAGGAGACAGTGGGATGATAATTCACCCCTCCACTTT.

V usage is TRBV7-9 and J usage is TRBJ2-5; D possibly corresponds to TRBD1 (6 bases). Trimming removed 5 bases at V and 1 base at J, with 11 bases between. This CDR3 is built from 14 residues. The germline V gene has CDR1 SEHNR and CDR2 FQNEAQ (reference sequence). The CDR3 region is CASSKGQFQETQYF. CDR3 coding DNA: TGTGCCAGCAGCAAGGGACAATTCCAAGAGACCCAGTACTTC.

The sample holds a few counts of this clone. V and J are TRBV5-6 and TRBJ1-3, with D possibly TRBD1 on 6 matching bases. Germline lookup yields CDR1 SGHDT and CDR2 YYEEEE. Deletions cut 4 bases from V and 4 bases from J, with 15 bases between. The CDR3 is 15 amino acids. The DNA for the CDR3 is TGTGCCAGCAGCGAGACAGGACAGCTAGGAAACACCATATATTTT. It yields the protein CASSETGQLGNTIYF.

The chain has TRBV5-1 and TRBJ2-7; TRBD2 aligns across 12 bases. CDR1 is SGHRS, CDR2 YFSETQ, per germline. J gave up 7 bases and V 4 bases, and 9 bases lay outside the gene matches. This CDR3 is built from 15 residues. The CDR3 nucleotides read TGCGCCAGCAGCCTCGAGACTAGCGGGAGTGGGGAGCAGTACTTC. Its translation is CASSLETSGSGEQYF.

The chain links TRBV19 to TRBJ1-5, with TRBD1 matching 7 bases. The germline gives CDR1 LNHDA, CDR2 SQIVND (reference sequence). Losses at the gene ends were 3 bases for V and 3 bases for J; bases not matched to a gene: 5. This CDR3 region has 15 residues. CDR3 coding DNA: TGTGCCAGTAGTATCGGGGACAGTGTCAATCAGCCCCAGCATTTT. Amino acids: CASSIGDSVNQPQHF.

V is TRBV11-2 and J is TRBJ1-3; D not resolved. The CDR3 has 16 residues. Germline loops: CDR1 SGHAT, CDR2 FQNNGV. V was trimmed by 0 bases and J by 1 base, leaving 10 bases between them. The CDR3 sequence: CASSLDFSESGNTIYF. DNA of the CDR3: TGTGCCAGCAGCTTAGATTTTTCCGAGTCTGGAAACACCATATATTTT.

This rearrangement joins TRBV28 to TRBJ1-6, with unresolved D. CDR3 length equals 17 residues. The germline V gene has CDR1 MDHEN and CDR2 SYDVKM. The V and J ends lost 7 bases and 0 bases respectively, with 16 bases between them. CDR3 nucleotide sequence: TGTGCCAGCACCCCGGTTGGTCTTAGCTCCTATAATTCACCCCTCCACTTT. Translating gives CASTPVGLSSYNSPLHF.

The J gene is TRBJ1-1, the V gene TRBV10-3; 8 bases line up with TRBD1. The germline V gene has CDR1 ENHRY and CDR2 SYGVKD. V was clipped by 6 bases and J by 0 bases; unmatched bases: 9. The CDR3 spans 16 residues. In nucleotides, the CDR3 is TGTGCCATCAGACAAACAGGGGGTGCCATGAACACTGAAGCTTTCTTT. This codes for CAIRQTGGAMNTEAFF.

The rearrangement links TRBV5-6 to TRBJ2-7, with TRBD1 identical over 9 bases. The length of the CDR3 is 14 residues. CDR1 and CDR2 (germline): SGHDT, YYEEEE. After removal of 4 bases from V and 3 bases from J, the junction contained 5 bases not matched to a gene. In DNA, the CDR3 is TGTGCCAGCAGCCGGACAGGGGCTATCTACGAGCAGTACTTC. Translated, it gives CASSRTGAIYEQYF.

V usage is TRBV28 and J usage is TRBJ1-1, with 10 bases aligning to TRBD1. The CDR3 loop spans 15 amino acids. With 3 bases clipped from V and 4 bases from J, the junction kept 5 bases outside the gene matches. From germline, CDR1 is MDHEN and CDR2 SYDVKM. CDR3 in amino acids: CASSLGGTGVTEAFF. The CDR3 region has the DNA TGTGCCAGCAGTTTGGGAGGGACAGGGGTCACTGAAGCTTTCTTT. Looking up the rest from reference TRBV28 and TRBJ1-1 gives the full variable domain: DVKVTQSSRYLVKRTGEKVFLECVQDMDHENMFWYRQDPGLGLRLIYFSYDVKMKEKGDIPEGYSVSREKKERFSLILESASTNQTSMYLCASSLGGTGVTEAFFGQGTRLTVV.

The chain recombines TRBV4-1 with TRBJ2-5, with a weak D call TRBD2 (5 bases). Trimming took off 4 bases at V and 5 bases at J, with 11 bases between the two ends. CDR1 and CDR2 from the germline V gene are MGHRA and YSYEKL. The CDR3 spans 13 residues. The CDR3 loop is CASSLGLVETQYF. The CDR3 DNA follows: TGCGCCAGCAGCCTAGGACTGGTGGAGACCCAGTACTTC.

The genes are TRBV6-5 and TRBJ1-2; tentatively, D is TRBD1 (5 bases). Germline loops: CDR1 MNHEY, CDR2 SVGAGI. The CDR3 sequence is 14 residues long. V dropped 0 bases and J dropped 7 bases, with 12 bases sitting between them. CDR3 protein: CASSYSLAGTGYTF. CDR3 DNA: TGTGCCAGCAGTTACTCCTTGGCGGGGACTGGCTACACCTTC.